This paragraph covers one TCR beta chain sequence. From germline, CDR1 is SGHRS and CDR2 YFSETQ. Between the trimmed V and J ends, which lost 4 bases and 4 bases, there was a span of 14 bases. This CDR3 has 14 amino acids. Random hexamers were used to reverse transcribe the RNA input (about 0.5 to 1 ug). By means of immunoSEQ multiplex PCR, TCR beta CDR3 spanning 54 Vbeta and 13 Jbeta underwent amplification. TCRdb called the immunoSEQ multiplex PCR reads again in MiXCR, with one record for every CDR3 protein. The sample includes about 160,000 distinct CDR3 sequences, 93% of them seen just once. Sequencing of TCR beta was performed on blood CD8+ T cells and on blood CD4+ T cells. The individuals used as controls were healthy donors who had been matched for both age and sex. This sample was taken from a study of CD8 T cells in Susac syndrome.

The V gene is TRBV5-1, the J gene TRBJ2-5; tentatively, D is TRBD2 (5 bases). Material for sequencing was CD4+ T cells from PBMCs. The sequence derives from a human donor in good health. The CDR3 nucleotides are TGCGCCAGCAGCCCCGAAAGTGGGAGAGAGACCCAGTACTTC. It is translated as CASSPESGRETQYF.